Detailed here is one T cell receptor (beta chain). Its specificity is unknown. Every bit of the isolated RNA underwent reverse transcription, so sequencing read expressed TCRB transcripts. Data came from immunoSEQ multiplex PCR; TCRdb stores just in-frame clones and leaves some out. The sample carries 300,000 or so clones, approximately 13% recorded once. These data belong to a study of beta chain features in type 1 diabetes. Study at large: Healthy donors, compared against patients, showed similar age, gender and cell yields. Overall study findings and caveats: Whatever favoring of shorter templates PCR might show would apply equally to patients and controls. A moderate, significant TCRB CDR3 shortening appeared in type 1 diabetes across four CD4+ subsets.

V shed 6 bases and J shed 10 bases, with 12 bases lying between them. Germline CDR1 is SNHLY and CDR2 is FYNNEI. The CDR3 has 11 amino acids. Sample: naive CD4+ T cells from blood. This rearrangement joins TRBV2 to TRBJ1-1; D is unclear. The TCR sequence derives from a woman in her late teens or twenties with type 1 diabetes. CDR3 region: CASRAPLRAFF. CDR3 nucleotide sequence: TGTGCCAGCAGGGCACCACTACGAGCTTTCTTT.